What follows are 19 T cell receptor beta chains derived from one specimen sequenced in a study of T cells in Graves' hyperthyroidism and ophthalmopathy. The investigators amplified TCR beta CDR3 regions from RNA transcripts. Using the HTBI primer set, a first-round RT-PCR was run on the TCR CDR3. TCRdb used MiXCR to reprocess the multiplex PCR reads, holding one entry per CDR3 protein. The sample shows some 440,000 distinct CDR3 sequences, roughly 14% of them seen only once. The material sequenced was blood. The receptor source for this set is a woman aged 18 to 35 with Graves' hyperthyroidism.

This clonotype was recorded at least ten times. The chain combines TRBV12-3 or TRBV12-4 with TRBJ2-3; D might be TRBD2 (6 bases). V was clipped by 7 bases and J by 0 bases, with 14 bases between them. The CDR3 consists of 15 residues. CDR3 loop: CASTSPGLSTDTQYF. CDR3 DNA: TGTGCCAGCACTTCACCGGGACTCAGCACAGATACGCAGTATTTT.

CDR3 sequence reads: CASSSGQTNGYTF. The CDR3 DNA follows: TGTGCCAGCAGTTCCGGACAGACAAACGGCTACACCTTC. The chain uses TRBV27 and TRBJ1-2, with D maybe TRBD1 (6 bases). Trimming cost V 4 bases and J 8 bases, with 14 bases left between them. Germline V lookup: CDR1 MNHEY, CDR2 SMNVEV (reference sequence). This CDR3 spans 13 amino acids.

The V and J genes are TRBV6-2 or TRBV6-3 and TRBJ2-1; 9 bases fit TRBD2. CDR1 and CDR2 (germline): MNHEY, SVGEGT. The CDR3 length is 16 residues. V dropped 6 bases and J dropped 6; count of bases not matched to a gene: 12. The CDR3: CASSEGRGGGCNEQFF. CDR3 DNA sequence: TGTGCCAGCAGCGAAGGTCGCGGGGGGGGATGCAATGAGCAGTTCTTC.

This chain connects TRBV12-3 or TRBV12-4 to TRBJ1-1; possible D gene TRBD1, 6 bases. V was pared by 6 bases and J by 1 base, with 21 bases between. The CDR3 has 17 residues. The CDR3 DNA reads as TGTGCCAGCAGCGTAGAGAGGGGGACTAACCCGAACACTGAAGCTTTCTTT. This codes for CASSVERGTNPNTEAFF.

This clonotype was recorded many times. The genes are TRBV7-8 and TRBJ1-4; D is perhaps TRBD1 (5 bases). CDR1 is SGHVS, CDR2 FQNEAQ, per germline. The CDR3 is made up of 15 amino acids. Trimming removed 4 bases from V and 2 bases from J, with 11 bases in between. The CDR3, as DNA: TGTGCCAGCAGCTCTAGACAGATTACTAATGAAAAACTGTTTTTT. Protein: CASSSRQITNEKLFF. Based on the CDR3 plus reference TRBV7-8 and TRBJ1-4, the full variable domain is GAGVSQSPRYKVAKRGQDVALRCDPISGHVSLFWYQQALGQGPEFLTYFQNEAQLDKSGLPSDRFFAERPEGSVSTLKIQRTQQEDSAVYLCASSSRQITNEKLFFGSGTQLSVL.

The table lists this clonotype with many counts. The V and J genes are TRBV3-1 and TRBJ1-1, with D tentatively TRBD1 (6 bases). The V gene lost 5 bases and the J gene lost 1 base, with 14 bases spanning the gap. This CDR3 is built from 15 residues. Germline lookup yields CDR1 LGHDT and CDR2 YNNKEL (reference sequence). The CDR3 loop is CASSSRGRTNTEAFF. The CDR3 region has the DNA TGTGCCAGCAGCTCCCGGGGGCGGACGAACACTGAAGCTTTCTTT.

The table lists this clonotype with many counts. V usage is TRBV5-1 and J usage is TRBJ1-1; TRBD1 agrees at 10 bases. The CDR3 runs to 15 residues. V lost 4 bases, J lost 5 bases, and 8 bases stayed unmatched. Germline CDR1 SGHRS, CDR2 YFSETQ. In DNA, the CDR3 is TGCGCCAGCAGCACAAGACAGGGGGCGCAAACTGAAGCTTTCTTT. Protein product: CASSTRQGAQTEAFF.

A few counts support this clonotype. The chain recombines TRBV3-1 with TRBJ2-6; 8 positions match TRBD1. CDR3 size: 21 residues. V lost 3 bases to trimming and J lost 0 bases; unmatched junction nucleotides: 16. CDR1 and CDR2 from the germline V gene are LGHDT and YNNKEL (reference sequence). The CDR3 spells CASSHNIGQGVLNSGANVLTF. In DNA, the CDR3 is TGTGCCAGCAGCCACAACATAGGACAGGGAGTACTGAACTCTGGGGCCAACGTCCTGACTTTC. The whole variable domain, filled in from reference TRBV3-1 and TRBJ2-6, reads DTAVSQTPKYLVTQMGNDKSIKCEQNLGHDTMYWYKQDSKKFLKIMFSYNNKELIINETVPNRFSPKSPDKAHLNLHINSLELGDSAVYFCASSHNIGQGVLNSGANVLTFGAGSRLTVL.

This clonotype was picked up a small number of times. This chain uses TRBV29-1 with TRBJ1-1, with a tentative D call TRBD1 (6 bases). In germline, CDR1 is SQVTM, CDR2 ANQGSEA. CDR3 size: 17 residues. V lost 6 bases and J 1 base, leaving 24 bases between the germline ends. CDR3 residues: CSVPPSPGGLGNTEAFF. The CDR3 DNA reads TGCAGCGTCCCTCCCAGCCCCGGGGGGCTAGGGAACACTGAAGCTTTCTTT.

This clonotype was recorded a few times. This chain uses TRBV20-1 with TRBJ2-1; D may correspond to TRBD1 or TRBD2 (6 bases each). This CDR3 is 14 amino acids long. V shed 3 bases and J shed 7 bases, with 16 bases lying between them. Germline V CDR1 and CDR2: DFQATT, SNEGSKA (reference sequence). The CDR3 loop reads CSASRGLWRNEQFF. For the CDR3, the DNA is TGCAGTGCTAGTCGGGGGCTCTGGCGGAATGAGCAGTTCTTC.

This clonotype was seen a handful of times. Being one base from a much bigger clone, this may be a read error. The gene calls are TRBV2 and TRBJ2-1, with a weak D call TRBD2 (6 bases). This CDR3 has 15 amino acids. In germline, CDR1 is SNHLY, CDR2 FYNNEI. Trimming left V 6 bases short and J 8 bases short, with 20 bases between. CDR3 protein: CASSGQDYPNDEQFF. The CDR3 nucleotides read TGTGCCAGCAGCGGCCAGGACTACCCTAACGATGAGCAGTTCTTC.

This clonotype showed up many times. The CDR3 region has the DNA TGTGCCAGCAGTTCCGGGACAGGGGCCGTAGCTTCCAAAAACATTCAGTACTTC. Translation: CASSSGTGAVASKNIQYF. The V gene is TRBV12-3 or TRBV12-4, the J gene TRBJ2-4; TRBD1 matches at 10 bases. The CDR3 spans 18 residues. Trimming cost V 4 bases and J 2 bases; bases outside gene matches: 11.

This clonotype was counted ten times or more. Written as DNA, the CDR3 is TGTGCCAGCAGCTTACCCGCAGGGGGTCGGCAAGAGACCCAGTACTTC. Its translation: CASSLPAGGRQETQYF. The chain is built from TRBV7-3 and TRBJ2-5, with TRBD1 identical over 7 bases. This CDR3 region has 16 residues. Trimming took 2 bases from V and 2 from J; bases not matched to a gene: 8. CDR1 is SGHTA and CDR2 is FQGTGA in the germline V gene.

This clonotype was seen a few times. The V call is TRBV11-2, the J call TRBJ2-1; D remains unclear. Germline CDR1 is SGHAT and CDR2 is FQNNGV. This CDR3 contains 14 residues. Trimming took 5 bases from V and 9 from J, leaving 17 bases between them. For the CDR3, the DNA is TGTGCCAGCAGCCCTCTGCGGCAGCGAATTGAGCAGTTCTTC. This codes for CASSPLRQRIEQFF.

This clonotype has a count of ten or more. This chain joins TRBV18 and TRBJ1-2, with D unclear. Germline-derived CDR1 and CDR2 are KGHSH and LQKENI. The CDR3 extends over 14 amino acids. V shed 2 bases and J shed 7 bases, with 14 bases lying between them. The DNA of the CDR3 is TGTGCCAGCTCACCAGTTGGAAGTCACGGTGGCTACACCTTC. Amino acids: CASSPVGSHGGYTF.

In this sample, this clonotype turned up many times. The rearrangement uses TRBV5-6 and TRBJ2-3; TRBD1 or TRBD2 may be the D gene (5 bases each). The germline V gene encodes CDR1 SGHDT and CDR2 YYEEEE. Trimming took 4 bases from V and 5 from J, leaving 14 bases between them. This CDR3 has 14 residues. CDR3 sequence: CASSPARAGDTQYF. In nucleotides, the CDR3 is TGTGCCAGCAGCCCCGCCAGGGCGGGAGATACGCAGTATTTT.

The chain joins TRBV7-9 to TRBJ1-2; the D is unclear. In germline, CDR1 is SEHNR, CDR2 FQNEAQ (reference sequence). The V and J ends lost 2 bases and 2 bases respectively, with 12 bases between them. The CDR3 sequence is 15 residues long. CDR3 sequence: CASSLWLSRNYGYTF. The CDR3 coding sequence is TGTGCCAGCAGCTTATGGTTAAGTCGAAACTATGGCTACACCTTC.

V and J are TRBV11-2 and TRBJ2-5; D is undetermined. Trimming removed 5 bases at V and 0 bases at J, with 4 bases between. Germline V gives CDR1 SGHAT, CDR2 FQNNGV. The CDR3 contains 12 residues. CDR3 DNA: TGTGCCAGCAGCACCCACCAAGAGACCCAGTACTTC. Its translation: CASSTHQETQYF.

Ten or more counts support this clonotype. The V call is TRBV20-1, the J call TRBJ2-3; 7 nucleotides agree with TRBD1. After removal of 1 base from V and 3 bases from J, the junction contained 1 base not matched to a gene. Germline CDR1 DFQATT, CDR2 SNEGSKA (reference sequence). The CDR3 consists of 13 residues. The CDR3 coding sequence is TGCAGTGCTAGAGGACAGGGTACAGATACGCAGTATTTT. Translation: CSARGQGTDTQYF.